This TCR beta chain is from a study of Graves' ophthalmopathy and Graves' hyperthyroidism. This clonotype was seen once. Beta-chain TCR CDR3 regions were amplified from RNA transcripts. RT-PCR with HTBI primers came first, then second-round multiplex PCR. One entry per CDR3 protein results from TCRdb running MiXCR on the multiplex PCR reads. Of 1 million to 1.3 million distinct CDR3 sequences detected, 35% to 40% appear once; the ten largest clones hold around 10%. Aged 18 to 65, hyperthyroidism patients had new diagnoses of under 2 months' duration. This clonotype was obtained from an adult man with Graves' hyperthyroidism. The sequencing input was peripheral blood or thyroid tissue (not recorded which).

The CDR3 protein is CASSEKASGRYKQYF. DNA of the CDR3: TGTGCCAGCAGTGAAAAGGCTAGCGGGAGGTACAAGCAGTACTTC. This chain links TRBV2 with TRBJ2-7; 11 positions match TRBD2. Trimming removed 2 bases from V and 8 bases from J; junction bases left unmatched: 8. The CDR3 loop spans 15 amino acids. CDR1 and CDR2 from the germline V gene are SNHLY and FYNNEI.